This T cell receptor (beta chain) was sequenced for a study of identical twins. This clonotype has a handful of counts. TCRdb analysed the 5' RACE reads with MiXCR anew, one entry per CDR3 protein. The sample consists of 650,000 to 750,000 distinct CDR3 sequences, 21% of them appearing once. CDR1 and CDR2 (germline): ENHRY, SYGVKD. Trimming took off 8 bases at V and 0 bases at J, with 15 bases between the two ends. This CDR3 spans 15 amino acids. The sample was also reused in another study, on T cells expressing NK-cell markers. That investigation notes: Top CD8+ clonotypes included the dominant CD3+CD56+NKG2C+ clonotypes in roughly 6 donors.

Input material: PBMCs. The V gene is TRBV10-3, the J gene TRBJ2-3, with D perhaps matching TRBD1 or TRBD2 (6 bases each). This sequence originates from a young woman in good health. This chain's CDR3 is CAIGGTPRSTDTQYF. The CDR3 coding sequence is TGTGCCATCGGAGGGACACCCAGAAGCACAGATACGCAGTATTTT.